This entry is about one T cell receptor beta chain. Its antigen remains unknown. Constant-region reverse primers amplified full-length variable regions, followed by semi-nested Nested Universal Primer A PCR. Via MiXCR, TCRdb re-called the 5' RACE reads, giving one row per CDR3 protein. The table shows 35,000 to 50,000 distinct CDR3 sequences, with about 20% occurring only once. The CDR3 sequence is 11 residues long. Deletions cut 2 bases from V and 4 bases from J, with 3 bases between. Germline lookup yields CDR1 SGDLS and CDR2 YYNGEE. Study outcomes and limitations: The larger-cohort validation was restricted to a single TCR beta V-J rearrangement rather than whole repertoires. The TCR gene usage of tumor memory CD4+ T cells clustered together with blood and lymph node memory CD4+ cells and with lymph node naive CD4+ cells. Tumor-infiltrating Treg TCR alpha and beta sequences overlapped most with tumor naive CD4+ T cells, then blood naive.

Tregs were sorted as CD4+CD25+CD127-/low cells. The sequencing sample was made of Tregs sorted from blood. The chain is built from TRBV9 and TRBJ1-2; no clear D. The clonotype originates from a female donor with breast cancer. CDR3 sequence reads: CASSVVYGYTF. CDR3 nucleotide sequence: TGTGCCAGCAGCGTCGTCTATGGCTACACCTTC.